This T cell receptor beta chain was obtained from a study of blood T cell repertoires in COVID-19. In the source study's methods: Cell counts per sample came from amplifying reference gene primers. Here immunoSEQ multiplex PCR was the method, and the copy in TCRdb shows in-frame clones only, minus some. V and J calls plus clone size are reproduced from that table; the DNA served to infer D and trimming. The sample carries 100,000 to 150,000 clones, roughly 83% recorded once. Germline assignment: CDR1 KGHDR and CDR2 SFDVKD. This CDR3 region has 15 residues. In the case of this clone: Sequence at one end of the junction differs from germline and may be a read error.

Input material: peripheral blood. This TCR was recovered from a human donor in a cohort sampled during active COVID-19. This chain links TRBV24-1 with TRBJ1-2; possibly TRBD1 for D (6 bases). CDR3 sequence reads: CATSGLTGPNYGYTF. CDR3 bases: TGTGCCACCAGTGGTTTGACAGGTCCAAACTATGGCTACACCTTC.